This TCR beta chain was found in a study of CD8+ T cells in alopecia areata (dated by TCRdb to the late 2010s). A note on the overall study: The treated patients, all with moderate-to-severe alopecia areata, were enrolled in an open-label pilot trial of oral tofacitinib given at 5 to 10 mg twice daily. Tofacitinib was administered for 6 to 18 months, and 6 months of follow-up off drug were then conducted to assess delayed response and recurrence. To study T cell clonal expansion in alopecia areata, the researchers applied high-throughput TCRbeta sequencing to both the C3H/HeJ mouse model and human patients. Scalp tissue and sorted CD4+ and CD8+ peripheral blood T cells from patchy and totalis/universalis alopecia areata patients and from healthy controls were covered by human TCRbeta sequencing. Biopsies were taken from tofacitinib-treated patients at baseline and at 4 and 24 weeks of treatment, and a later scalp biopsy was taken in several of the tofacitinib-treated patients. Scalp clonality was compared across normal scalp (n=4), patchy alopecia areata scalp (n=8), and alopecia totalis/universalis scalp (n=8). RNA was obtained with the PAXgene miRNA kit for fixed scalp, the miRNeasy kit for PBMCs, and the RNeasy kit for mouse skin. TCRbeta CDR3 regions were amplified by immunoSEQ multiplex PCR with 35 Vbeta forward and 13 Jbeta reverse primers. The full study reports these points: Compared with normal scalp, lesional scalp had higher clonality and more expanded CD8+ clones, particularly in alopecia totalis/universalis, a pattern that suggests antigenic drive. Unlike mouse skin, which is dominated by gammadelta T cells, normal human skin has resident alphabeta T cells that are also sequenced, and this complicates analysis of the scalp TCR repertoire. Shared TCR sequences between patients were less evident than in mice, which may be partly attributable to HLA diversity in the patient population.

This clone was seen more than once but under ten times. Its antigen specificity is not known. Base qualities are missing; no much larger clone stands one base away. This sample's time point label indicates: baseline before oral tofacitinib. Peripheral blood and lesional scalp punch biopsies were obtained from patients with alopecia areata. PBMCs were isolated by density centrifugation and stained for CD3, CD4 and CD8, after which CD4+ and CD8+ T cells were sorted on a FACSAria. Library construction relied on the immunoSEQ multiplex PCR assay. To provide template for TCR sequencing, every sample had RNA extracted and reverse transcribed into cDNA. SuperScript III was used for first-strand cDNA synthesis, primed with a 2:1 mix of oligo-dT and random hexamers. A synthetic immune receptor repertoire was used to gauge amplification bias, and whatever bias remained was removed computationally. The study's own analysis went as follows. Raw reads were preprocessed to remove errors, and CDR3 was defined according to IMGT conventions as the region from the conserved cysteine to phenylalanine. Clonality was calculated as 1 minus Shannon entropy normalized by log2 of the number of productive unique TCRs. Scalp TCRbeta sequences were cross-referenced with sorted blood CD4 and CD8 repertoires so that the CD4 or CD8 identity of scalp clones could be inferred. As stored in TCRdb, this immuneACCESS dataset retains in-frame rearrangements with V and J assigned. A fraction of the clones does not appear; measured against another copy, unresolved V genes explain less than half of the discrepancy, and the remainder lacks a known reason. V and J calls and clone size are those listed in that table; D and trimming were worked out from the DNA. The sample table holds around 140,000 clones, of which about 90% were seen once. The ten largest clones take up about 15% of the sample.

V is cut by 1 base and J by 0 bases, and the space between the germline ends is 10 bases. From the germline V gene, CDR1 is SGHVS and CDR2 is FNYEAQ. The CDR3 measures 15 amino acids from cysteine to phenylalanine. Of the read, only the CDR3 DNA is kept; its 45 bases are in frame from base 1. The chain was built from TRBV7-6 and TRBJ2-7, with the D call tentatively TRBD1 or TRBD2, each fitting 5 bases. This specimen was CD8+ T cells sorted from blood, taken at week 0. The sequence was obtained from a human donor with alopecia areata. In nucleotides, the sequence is TGTGCCAGCAGCTTAGAACCAGGGAGCTCCTACGAGCAGTACTTC. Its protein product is CASSLEPGSSYEQYF.